The subject of this entry is one TCR beta chain. Use of 60 Vbeta and 13 Jbeta primers characterized the PCR. The assay was immunoSEQ multiplex PCR, and TCRdb's table has in-frame clones only and misses some. The table records more than 100,000 clones, around 10% of them present only once. The data stem from a study of cytomegalovirus exposure and HLA in healthy donors. The CDR3 has 15 residues. Trimming removed 8 bases at V and 2 bases at J, with 17 bases between. Per the germline V gene, CDR1 is SNHLY and CDR2 is FYNNEI. The sequenced sample was PBMCs. The source of this sequence is a woman aged 40 to 50 in good health and CMV-seropositive. The chain joins TRBV2 to TRBJ2-3, with D possibly TRBD1 on 7 matching bases. In DNA, the CDR3 is TGTGCCAGCGCAGCGGAGGGGGCGCACACAGATACGCAGTATTTT. Amino acids: CASAAEGAHTDTQYF.